This T cell receptor (beta chain) derives from a study of Ad26.COV2.S vaccination and SARS-CoV-2 variants. Across the study: The authors gave Ad26.COV2.S intramuscularly, either once or twice 56 days apart.

Generated by immunoSEQ multiplex PCR, the TCRdb table keeps only in-frame clones and is missing some. Of some 340,000 clones in the sample, 70% to 90% are singletons; the top ten hold around 2.2%. Germline lookup yields CDR1 SNHLY and CDR2 FYNNEI. The CDR3 runs 13 residues. V gave up 8 bases and J gave up 0 bases, with 10 bases separating them. Treatment described: approximately 18 received Ad26.COV2.S at low or high dose, single or two shots; 5 received placebo; per-sample allocation not given. Repertoires come from day 63 after the first vaccine or placebo injection. The starting material was peripheral blood, obtained in a trial of Ad26.COV2.S vaccine versus placebo. This TCR was recovered from a person between 18 and 59 years old who received the Ad26.COV2.S COVID-19 vaccine or a placebo. This chain connects TRBV2 to TRBJ2-5, with D possibly TRBD1 on 6 matching bases. CDR3 sequence (DNA): TGTGCCAGCCAGTGGGACAACCAAGAGACCCAGTACTTC. It is translated as CASQWDNQETQYF.